The clone carrying this T cell receptor beta chain was observed once. The sample comes from a study of blood T cell repertoires in COVID-19. At the level of the study: Samples of COVID-19 (acute and convalescent) were obtained from the United States, Italy and Spain. From T cells, B-cell-depleted T cells, or PBMCs came the material, which was cDNA or gDNA.

V gave up 2 bases and J gave up 6 bases, with 11 bases separating them. The CDR3 is made up of 14 amino acids. Per the germline V gene, CDR1 is SGHTA and CDR2 is FQGNSA. Authors' processing steps: By means of reference gene primer amplification, nucleated cell counts were estimated. Repertoires were generated with immunoSEQ multiplex PCR, while TCRdb's copy carries only in-frame clones and drops some. Clone size and V and J calls were adopted from that table, with D and trimming inferred from the DNA. The sample includes approximately 63,000 clones, around 88% of them seen just once. This chain links TRBV7-2 with TRBJ2-1, with D hard to call. Sequencing was carried out using peripheral blood. The receptor's source is a woman at least 80 years old with active COVID-19. Written as DNA, the CDR3 is TGTGCCAGCAGCTTACTCGGTGGCGGCAATGAGCAGTTCTTC. Translation gives CASSLLGGGNEQFF.